The source of this T cell receptor (beta chain) is a study of cytomegalovirus exposure and HLA in healthy donors. The PCR made use of 60 Vbeta and 13 Jbeta primers. Method: immunoSEQ multiplex PCR; TCRdb's copy keeps in-frame clones and lacks some. The table has 150,000 or so clones, approximately 81% seen once. Germline CDR1 reads SGHRS; CDR2 reads YFSETQ. The CDR3 is made up of 14 amino acids. V shed 2 bases and J 1 base; nucleotides not matched to a gene: 2. The V and J genes are TRBV5-1 and TRBJ1-1, with 7 bases lining up with TRBD1. Sequencing was done on a sample of PBMCs. This receptor was identified in a female donor in good health and CMV-seronegative. The CDR3 DNA sequence: TGCGCCAGCAGCTTTCGGACAGGGAACACTGAAGCTTTCTTT. It yields the protein CASSFRTGNTEAFF. The variable domain in full, with the rest retrieved from reference TRBV5-1 and TRBJ1-1, is KAGVTQTPRYLIKTRGQQVTLSCSPISGHRSVSWYQQTPGQGLQFLFEYFSETQRNKGNFPGRFSGRQFSNSRSEMNVSTLELGDSALYLCASSFRTGNTEAFFGQGTRLTVV.